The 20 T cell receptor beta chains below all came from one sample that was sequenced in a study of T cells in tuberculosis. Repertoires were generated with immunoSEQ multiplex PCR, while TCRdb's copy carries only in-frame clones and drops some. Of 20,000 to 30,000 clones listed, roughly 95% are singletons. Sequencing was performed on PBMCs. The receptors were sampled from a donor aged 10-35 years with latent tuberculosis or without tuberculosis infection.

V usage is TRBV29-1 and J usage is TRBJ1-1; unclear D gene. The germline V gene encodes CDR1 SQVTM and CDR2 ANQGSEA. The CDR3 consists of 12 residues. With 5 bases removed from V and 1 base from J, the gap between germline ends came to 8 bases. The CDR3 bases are TGCAGCGTTCTCCCCTGGAACACTGAAGCTTTCTTT. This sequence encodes CSVLPWNTEAFF.

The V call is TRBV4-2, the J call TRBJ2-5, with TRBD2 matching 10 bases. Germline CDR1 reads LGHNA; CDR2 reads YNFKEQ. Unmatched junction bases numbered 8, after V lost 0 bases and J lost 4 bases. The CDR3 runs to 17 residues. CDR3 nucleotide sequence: TGTGCCAGCAGCCAAGAACGAAGGACTAGCGGTATAGAGACCCAGTACTTC. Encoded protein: CASSQERRTSGIETQYF.

The CDR3 region has the DNA TGTGCCAGCAGTTTATCAGGGCCTGGGGCCAACGTCCTGACTTTC. It codes for CASSLSGPGANVLTF. The V gene is TRBV28, the J gene TRBJ2-6; D is perhaps TRBD1 (5 bases). Germline loops: CDR1 MDHEN, CDR2 SYDVKM. V was shortened by 1 base and J by 2 bases, with 6 bases between the two germline ends. The CDR3 is 15 residues long.

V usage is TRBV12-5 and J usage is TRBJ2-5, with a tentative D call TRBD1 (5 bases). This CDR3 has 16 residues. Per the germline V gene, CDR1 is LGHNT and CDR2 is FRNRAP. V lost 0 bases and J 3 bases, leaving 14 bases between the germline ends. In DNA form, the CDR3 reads TGTGCTAGTGGTTTGGTACTGGGGCAGCCCAAAGAGACCCAGTACTTC. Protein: CASGLVLGQPKETQYF.

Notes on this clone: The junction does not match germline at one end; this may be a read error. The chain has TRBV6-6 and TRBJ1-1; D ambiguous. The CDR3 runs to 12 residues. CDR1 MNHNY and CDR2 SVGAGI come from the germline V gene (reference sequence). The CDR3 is CAGSFGRDEAFF. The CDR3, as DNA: TGTGCCGGCAGCTTCGGACGGGATGAAGCTTTCTTT.

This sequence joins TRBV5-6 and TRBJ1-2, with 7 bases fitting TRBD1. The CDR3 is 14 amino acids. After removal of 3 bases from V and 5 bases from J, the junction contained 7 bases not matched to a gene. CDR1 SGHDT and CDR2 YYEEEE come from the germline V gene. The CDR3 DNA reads TGTGCCAGCAGCTCTCGTAGCAGGGGGTATGGCTACACCTTC. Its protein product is CASSSRSRGYGYTF.

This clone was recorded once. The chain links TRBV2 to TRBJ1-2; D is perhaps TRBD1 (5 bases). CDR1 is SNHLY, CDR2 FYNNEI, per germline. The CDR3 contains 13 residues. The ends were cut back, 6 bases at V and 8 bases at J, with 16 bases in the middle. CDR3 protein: CASRDSGGEGYTF. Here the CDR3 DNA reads TGTGCCAGCAGGGACTCAGGAGGGGAAGGCTACACCTTC.

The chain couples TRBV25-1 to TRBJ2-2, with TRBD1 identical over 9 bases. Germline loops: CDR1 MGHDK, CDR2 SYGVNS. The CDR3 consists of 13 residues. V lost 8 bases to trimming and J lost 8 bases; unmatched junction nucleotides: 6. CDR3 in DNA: TGTGCCAGCGGGGGACAGGGTGCTGGGGAGCTGTTTTTT. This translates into CASGGQGAGELFF.

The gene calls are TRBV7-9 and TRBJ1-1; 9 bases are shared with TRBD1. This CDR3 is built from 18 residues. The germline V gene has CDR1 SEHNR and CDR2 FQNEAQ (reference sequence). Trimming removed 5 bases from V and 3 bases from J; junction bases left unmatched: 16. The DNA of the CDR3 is TGTGCCAGCAGCCTCCCCTTGGGACAGGGACGGGGGGACACTGAAGCTTTCTTT. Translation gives CASSLPLGQGRGDTEAFF.

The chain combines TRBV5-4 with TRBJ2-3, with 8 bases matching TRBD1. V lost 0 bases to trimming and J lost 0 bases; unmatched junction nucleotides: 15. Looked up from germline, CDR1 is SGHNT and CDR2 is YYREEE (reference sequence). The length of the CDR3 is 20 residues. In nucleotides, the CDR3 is TGTGCCAGCAGCTTGGGACCCGGGACAGGCTATTCACCTAGCACAGATACGCAGTATTTT. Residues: CASSLGPGTGYSPSTDTQYF.

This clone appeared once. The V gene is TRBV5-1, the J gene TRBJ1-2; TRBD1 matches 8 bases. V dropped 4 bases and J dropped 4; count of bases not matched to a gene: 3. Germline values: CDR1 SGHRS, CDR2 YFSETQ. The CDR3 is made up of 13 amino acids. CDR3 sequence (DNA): TGCGCCAGCAGCAACGGACAGGGCTATGGCTACACCTTC. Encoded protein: CASSNGQGYGYTF.

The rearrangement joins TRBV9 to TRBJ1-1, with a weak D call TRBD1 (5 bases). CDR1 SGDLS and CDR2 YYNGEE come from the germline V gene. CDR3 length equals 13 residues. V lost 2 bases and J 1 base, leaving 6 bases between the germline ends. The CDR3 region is CASSVTGNTEAFF. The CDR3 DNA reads TGTGCCAGCAGCGTTACAGGGAACACTGAAGCTTTCTTT.

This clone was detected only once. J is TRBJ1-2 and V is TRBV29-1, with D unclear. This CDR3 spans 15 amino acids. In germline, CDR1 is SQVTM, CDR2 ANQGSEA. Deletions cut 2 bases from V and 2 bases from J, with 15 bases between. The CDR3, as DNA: TGCAGCGTTGAATTAGTGCGGCAGAGAAACTATGGCTACACCTTC. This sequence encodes CSVELVRQRNYGYTF.

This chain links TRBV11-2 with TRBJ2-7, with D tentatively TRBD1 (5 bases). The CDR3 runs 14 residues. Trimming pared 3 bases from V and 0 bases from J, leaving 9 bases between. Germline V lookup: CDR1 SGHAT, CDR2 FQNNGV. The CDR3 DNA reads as TGTGCCAGCAGCTTGGGGCCCCCCTCCTACGAGCAGTACTTC. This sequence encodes CASSLGPPSYEQYF.

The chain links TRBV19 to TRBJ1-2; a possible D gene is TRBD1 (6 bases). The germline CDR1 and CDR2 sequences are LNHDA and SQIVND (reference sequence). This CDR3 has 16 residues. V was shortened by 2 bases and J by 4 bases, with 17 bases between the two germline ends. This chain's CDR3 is CASSIRGTGKGYGYTF. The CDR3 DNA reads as TGTGCCAGTAGTATAAGGGGAACAGGGAAGGGCTATGGCTACACCTTC.

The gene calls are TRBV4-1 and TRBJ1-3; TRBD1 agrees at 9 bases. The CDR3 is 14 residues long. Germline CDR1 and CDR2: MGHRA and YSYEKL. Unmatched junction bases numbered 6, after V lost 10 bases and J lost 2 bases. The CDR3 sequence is CATGGQGAGNTIYF. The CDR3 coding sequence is TGCGCCACTGGGGGACAGGGCGCTGGAAACACCATATATTTT.

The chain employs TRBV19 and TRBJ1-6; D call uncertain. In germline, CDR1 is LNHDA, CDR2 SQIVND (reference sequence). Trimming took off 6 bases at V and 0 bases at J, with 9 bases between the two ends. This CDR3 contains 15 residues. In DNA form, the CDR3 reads TGTGCCAGTAGAGACTCCAGCTCCTATAATTCACCCCTCCACTTT. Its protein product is CASRDSSSYNSPLHF.

CDR3 sequence (DNA): TGTGCCAGCTCACCACCGTCGGGACAGGTCTATGGCTACACCTTC. Amino acids: CASSPPSGQVYGYTF. This chain connects TRBV18 to TRBJ1-2; 8 nucleotides agree with TRBD1. CDR3 length: 15 residues. V shed 0 bases and J 4 bases; nucleotides not matched to a gene: 4. Germline V lookup: CDR1 KGHSH, CDR2 LQKENI.

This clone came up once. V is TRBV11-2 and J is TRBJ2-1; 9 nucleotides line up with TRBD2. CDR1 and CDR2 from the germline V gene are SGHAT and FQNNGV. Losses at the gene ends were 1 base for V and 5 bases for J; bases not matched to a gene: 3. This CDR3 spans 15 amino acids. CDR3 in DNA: TGTGCCAGCAGCTTAGCCGGGACTAGCCACAATGAGCAGTTCTTC. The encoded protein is CASSLAGTSHNEQFF.

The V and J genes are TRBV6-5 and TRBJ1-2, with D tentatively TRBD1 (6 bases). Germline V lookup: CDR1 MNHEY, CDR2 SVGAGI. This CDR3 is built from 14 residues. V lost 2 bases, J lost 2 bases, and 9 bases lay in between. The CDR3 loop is CASSYGGVNYGYTF. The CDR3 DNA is TGTGCCAGCAGTTACGGGGGCGTAAACTATGGCTACACCTTC.